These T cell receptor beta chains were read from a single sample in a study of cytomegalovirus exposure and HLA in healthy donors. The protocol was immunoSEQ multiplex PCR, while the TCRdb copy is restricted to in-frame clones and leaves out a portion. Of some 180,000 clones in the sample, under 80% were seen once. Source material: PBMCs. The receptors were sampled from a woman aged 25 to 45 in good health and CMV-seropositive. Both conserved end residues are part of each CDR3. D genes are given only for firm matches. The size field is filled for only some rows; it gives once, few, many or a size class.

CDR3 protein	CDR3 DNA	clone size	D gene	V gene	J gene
CASSLEGGLNTGELFF	TGCGCCAGCAGCCTGGAAGGGGGCCTTAACACCGGGGAGCTGTTTTTT	-	TRBD1	TRBV5-1	TRBJ2-2
CASSFGGQGDYGYTF	TGTGCCAGCAGCTTCGGGGGACAGGGGGACTATGGCTACACCTTC	-	TRBD1	TRBV11-2	TRBJ1-2
CASTETGPPTNEKLFF	TGTGCCAGTACCGAAACAGGGCCCCCAACTAATGAAAAACTGTTTTTT	-	-	TRBV19	TRBJ1-4
CASTRQGLNTEAFF	TGTGCCAGCACCCGACAGGGGTTGAACACTGAAGCTTTCTTT	-	TRBD1	TRBV5-4	TRBJ1-1
CSVTGGGGETQYF	TGCAGCGTCACAGGGGGAGGTGGAGAGACCCAGTACTTC	-	TRBD1	TRBV29-1	TRBJ2-5
CSVVGQGDHSYEQYF	TGCAGCGTTGTAGGACAGGGGGACCACTCCTACGAGCAGTACTTC	-	TRBD1	TRBV29-1	TRBJ2-7
CASSQVVGRGGRYTF	TGCGCCAGCAGCCAAGTTGTTGGCAGGGGTGGGCGCTACACCTTC	-	-	TRBV4-3	TRBJ1-2
CASSQARVNGNTIYF	TGCGCCAGCAGCCAAGCCAGGGTTAATGGAAACACCATATATTTT	-	-	TRBV4-1	TRBJ1-3
CASSPPVMREQFF	TGTGCCAGCTCACCACCGGTGATGAGAGAGCAGTTCTTC	-	-	TRBV18	TRBJ2-1
CASSTTGLTGELFF	TGTGCCAGCAGTACCACAGGGCTCACCGGGGAGCTGTTTTTT	-	-	TRBV2	TRBJ2-2
CASSYDRSGNTIYF	TGTGCCAGCAGTTATGACAGGTCTGGAAACACCATATATTTT	-	-	TRBV7-9	TRBJ1-3
CASSLEEGLARNIQYF	TGTGCCAGCAGCTTAGAGGAGGGACTAGCGCGGAACATTCAGTACTTC	-	TRBD2	TRBV13	TRBJ2-4
CASSQGANNEKLFF	TGTGCCAGCTCGCAGGGGGCGAATAATGAAAAACTGTTTTTT	once	TRBD1	TRBV18	TRBJ1-4
CASSLEVAGGYQETQYF	TGTGCCAGCAGCTTAGAGGTAGCGGGGGGATATCAAGAGACCCAGTACTTC	-	TRBD2	TRBV7-7	TRBJ2-5
CASSIPLEGQPQHF	TGTGCCAGCAGTATCCCCCTCGAGGGTCAGCCCCAGCATTTT	-	-	TRBV28	TRBJ1-5
CAWSVPQGLSNSPLHF	TGTGCCTGGAGTGTACCGCAGGGTTTAAGTAATTCACCCCTCCACTTT	-	-	TRBV30	TRBJ1-6
CASSFETATNEKLFF	TGTGCCAGCAGCTTCGAAACAGCAACTAATGAAAAACTGTTTTTT	-	-	TRBV5-5	TRBJ1-4
CASSQAGGLNQETQYF	TGCGCCAGCAGCCAAGCGGGGGGGCTCAACCAAGAGACCCAGTACTTC	few	TRBD2	TRBV4-1	TRBJ2-5
CASSHQEQGHEQFF	TGTGCCAGCAGCCACCAGGAACAGGGGCATGAGCAGTTCTTC	-	TRBD1	TRBV7-6	TRBJ2-1
CASSLGRQDTEAFF	TGCGCCAGCAGCTTGGGCAGGCAGGACACTGAAGCTTTCTTT	few	-	TRBV5-1	TRBJ1-1
CASNRQGYVNEQFF	TGTGCCAGCAACAGACAGGGGTATGTCAATGAGCAGTTCTTC	-	TRBD1	TRBV7-9	TRBJ2-1
CASSYSGTANSPLHF	TGTGCCAGCAGTTACTCCGGGACTGCGAATTCACCCCTCCACTTT	-	-	TRBV6-5	TRBJ1-6
CASSLPSGGGDTQYF	TGTGCCAGCAGCTTGCCTAGCGGGGGCGGGGATACGCAGTATTTT	-	TRBD2	TRBV5-5	TRBJ2-3
CASSKTPSGGASEQYF	TGTGCCAGCAGCAAAACCCCGTCGGGGGGGGCCAGCGAGCAGTACTTC	-	-	TRBV21-1	TRBJ2-7
CASSPEGARYGYTF	TGTGCCAGCAGCCCTGAGGGGGCCAGGTATGGCTACACCTTC	-	TRBD1	TRBV11-3	TRBJ1-2
CASRREDIYNEQFF	TGTGCCAGCAGGAGGGAGGACATCTACAATGAGCAGTTCTTC	-	-	TRBV2	TRBJ2-1
CASSPAPRGARSPLHF	TGTGCCAGCTCACCCGCCCCACGGGGGGCGCGCTCACCCCTCCACTTT	-	-	TRBV18	TRBJ1-6
CASSPGGAGASYGYTF	TGTGCCAGCTCACCAGGGGGAGCGGGGGCGAGCTATGGCTACACCTTC	-	-	TRBV18	TRBJ1-2
CASSLGYTSATNTGELFF	TGTGCCAGCAGCTTAGGATATACTAGCGCAACGAACACCGGGGAGCTGTTTTTT	-	TRBD2	TRBV7-2	TRBJ2-2
CASSLTGTSDIIQYF	TGTGCCAGCAGCTTAACCGGGACTAGCGATATCATTCAGTACTTC	-	TRBD2	TRBV7-2	TRBJ2-4
CASSDQGTSGKLFF	TGTGCCAGCAGTGATCAGGGGACAAGCGGAAAACTGTTTTTT	-	-	TRBV2	TRBJ1-4
CASSLEGGAYEQYF	TGTGCCAGCAGCTTAGAGGGGGGGGCCTACGAGCAGTACTTC	few	TRBD2	TRBV11-3	TRBJ2-7
CASSRENRESSPLHF	TGCGCCAGCAGCCGGGAAAACAGGGAATCATCACCCCTCCACTTT	-	-	TRBV4-3	TRBJ1-6